This T cell receptor beta chain was obtained from a study of blood T cell repertoires in COVID-19. Overall study: Both acute and convalescent COVID-19 samples were obtained from the United States, Italy and Spain. T cells, B-cell-depleted T cells, or PBMCs supplied cDNA or gDNA.

Authors' processing steps: Amplification of reference gene primers provided the estimated nucleated cell counts. TCRdb's table, derived via immunoSEQ multiplex PCR, lists solely in-frame clones and lacks some. V, J and clone size derive from that table, while D and trimming were established from the DNA sequence. Seen here are under 200,000 clones, over 70% observed once, and the top ten hold less than 3.5%. Trimming removed 1 base at V and 3 bases at J, with 8 bases between. The CDR3 covers 13 residues. Germline V lookup: CDR1 SGHKS, CDR2 YYEKEE (reference sequence). The chain carries TRBV5-5 and TRBJ2-7; weak D call: TRBD1 (5 bases). The clonotype originates from a woman aged 60-75 years with acute or convalescent COVID-19. The sample comprised peripheral blood. The CDR3 sequence: CASSLNTGYEQYF. The CDR3 DNA sequence: TGTGCCAGCAGCTTGAACACAGGCTACGAGCAGTACTTC. The whole variable domain, filled in from reference TRBV5-5 and TRBJ2-7, reads DAGVTQSPTHLIKTRGQQVTLRCSPISGHKSVSWYQQVLGQGPQFIFQYYEKEERGRGNFPDRFSARQFPNYSSELNVNALLLGDSALYLCASSLNTGYEQYFGPGTRLTVT.